This TCR beta chain came from a study of T-cell reconstitution after alpha-beta-depleted transplantation in children. Germline loops: CDR1 PRHDT, CDR2 FYEKMQ (reference sequence). CDR3 length equals 20 residues. Unmatched junction bases numbered 16, after V lost 2 bases and J lost 4 bases. Findings of the study overall: Some patients showed high day-60 TCRbeta diversity, which derived from surviving recipient T cells and thymic progenitors. T cells produced anew were the main source of T-cell counts and diversity one year after transplant. Where alpha-beta T cells came from about two months after transplant was reportedly several hundred expanded graft clones.

Turning to this clonotype: What it binds is not known.

Researchers prepared the TCRbeta library using unique molecular identifiers, the study reports. Using its own MiXCR run on the PCR reads, TCRdb lists one record per CDR3 protein. The sample has about 600,000 distinct CDR3 sequences, 10% to 15% seen once. The sample was PBMCs, mostly from graft donor cells, taken 360 days after TCRalphabeta/CD19-depleted stem cell transplant. The chain is built from TRBV13 and TRBJ2-3; the match to TRBD2 covers 12 bases. The clonotype comes from a male patient younger than 18 who had a stem cell transplant for acute myeloid leukemia, so the T cells may come from the graft donor. The CDR3, as DNA: TGTGCCAGCAGCTTACAAGCCCCTAGCGGGAGGGCCCTTGGAGCAGATACGCAGTATTTT. Its protein is CASSLQAPSGRALGADTQYF.